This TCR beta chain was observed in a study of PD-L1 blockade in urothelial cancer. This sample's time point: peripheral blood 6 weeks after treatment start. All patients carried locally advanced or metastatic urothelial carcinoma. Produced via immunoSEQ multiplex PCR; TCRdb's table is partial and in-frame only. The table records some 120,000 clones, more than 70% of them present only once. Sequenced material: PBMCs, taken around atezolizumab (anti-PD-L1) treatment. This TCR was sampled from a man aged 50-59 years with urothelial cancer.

The chain's CDR3 is CAWSSGRGTDTQYF. The CDR3 DNA sequence: TGTGCCTGGAGTAGCGGGAGGGGCACAGATACGCAGTATTTT. The chain links TRBV30 to TRBJ2-3; TRBD2 matches 10 bases. Losses at the gene ends were 2 bases for V and 1 base for J; bases not matched to a gene: 0. Germline V gene sequence: CDR1 GTSNPN, CDR2 SVGIG (reference sequence). This CDR3 has 14 residues.